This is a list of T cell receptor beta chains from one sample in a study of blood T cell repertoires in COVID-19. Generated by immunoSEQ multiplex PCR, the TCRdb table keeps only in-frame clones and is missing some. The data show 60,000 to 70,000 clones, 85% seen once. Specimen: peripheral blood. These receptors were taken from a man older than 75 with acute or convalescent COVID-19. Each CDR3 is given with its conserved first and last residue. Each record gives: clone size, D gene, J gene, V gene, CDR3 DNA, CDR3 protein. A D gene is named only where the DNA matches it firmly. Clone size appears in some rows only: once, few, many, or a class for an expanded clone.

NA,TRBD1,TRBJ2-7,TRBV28,TGTGCCAGCAGAACCGGGACAGGGTTTCCCTACGAGCAGTACTTC,CASRTGTGFPYEQYF
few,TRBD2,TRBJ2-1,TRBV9,TGTGCCAGCAGCTACGGCGGGGGGTCCTACAATGAGCAGTTCTTC,CASSYGGGSYNEQFF
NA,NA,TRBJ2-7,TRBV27,TGTGCCAGCTCCTCAGGGGGACTAGTCGCCTACGAGCAGTACTTC,CASSSGGLVAYEQYF
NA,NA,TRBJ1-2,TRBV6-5,TGTGCCAGCAGGGGGCATACTCGAGGCTATGGCTACACCTTC,CASRGHTRGYGYTF
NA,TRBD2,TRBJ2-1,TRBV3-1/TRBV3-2,TGTGCCAGCAGCCAAAGGGGCAGCGGGAGGGGGCGGAATGAGCAGTTCTTC,CASSQRGSGRGRNEQFF
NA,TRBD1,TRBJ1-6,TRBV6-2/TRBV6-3,TGTGCCAGCAGCCCCCAACCGGGACAGACGAATTCACCCCTCCACTTT,CASSPQPGQTNSPLHF
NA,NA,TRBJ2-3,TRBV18,TGTGCCAGCTCAATCGGAGGCACAGATACGCAGTATTTT,CASSIGGTDTQYF
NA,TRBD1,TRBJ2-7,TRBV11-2,TGTGCCAGCAGCCCCTGGGACAGCTCCTACGAGCAGTACTTC,CASSPWDSSYEQYF
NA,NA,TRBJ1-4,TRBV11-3,TGTGCCAGCAGCTCCCCTCTTAATGAAAAACTGTTTTTT,CASSSPLNEKLFF
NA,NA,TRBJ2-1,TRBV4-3,TGCGCCAGCAGCCGTGGAGCGGACTCCTACAATGAGCAGTTCTTC,CASSRGADSYNEQFF
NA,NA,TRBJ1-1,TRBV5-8,TGTGCCAGCAGCTTGGAGGGGGGACTACTAAACACTGAAGCTTTCTTT,CASSLEGGLLNTEAFF